This is a list of T cell receptor beta chains from one sample in a study of blood T cell repertoires in COVID-19. The assay was immunoSEQ multiplex PCR, and TCRdb's table has in-frame clones only and misses some. The sample lists approximately 490,000 clones; approximately 86% were seen once. Sample: PBMCs or T cells enriched from blood (not recorded which). The receptors were gathered from an older woman who had recovered from COVID-19. CDR3s include the opening cysteine and the closing phenylalanine or tryptophan. Each record gives: CDR3 protein, clone size, V gene, J gene, CDR3 length. Clone size is not always given. Where it is, it says once, few, many or a class for expanded clones.

CASRRVGDNEKLFF,.,TRBV5-4,TRBJ1-4,14
CASSTYRATNEKLFF,.,TRBV5-6,TRBJ1-4,15
CASSPRTSGGYNEQFF,few,TRBV4-2,TRBJ2-1,16
CAIKEGLNTEAFF,.,TRBV10-3,TRBJ1-1,13
CASSLGPAGTDTQYF,.,TRBV4-1,TRBJ2-3,15
CASSLELTGGGGIQYF,.,TRBV5-1,TRBJ2-4,16
CATAGGFNQPQHF,.,TRBV10-2,TRBJ1-5,13
CASSPTGQGSWEQYF,.,TRBV9,TRBJ2-7,15
CASSLERTVKNIQYF,.,TRBV5-1,TRBJ2-4,15
CASSNPDRDVGYTF,.,TRBV6-5,TRBJ1-2,14
CASSLEQGGASGNTIYF,.,TRBV5-1,TRBJ1-3,17
CASGDSLNYGYTF,once,TRBV28,TRBJ1-2,13
CASGRDTNTGELFF,.,TRBV11-2,TRBJ2-2,14
CASSSPRPGLNTEAFF,few,TRBV19,TRBJ1-1,16
CASSRGYNSPLHF,.,TRBV19,TRBJ1-6,13
CASSSEEGGQPQHF,.,TRBV5-1,TRBJ1-5,14
CASAGERGNTGELFF,once,TRBV10-2,TRBJ2-2,15
CASSISRGNQPQHF,.,TRBV19,TRBJ1-5,14
CASRIVGSGETDTQYF,.,TRBV4-1,TRBJ2-3,16
CASSIGGGQPQHF,.,TRBV19,TRBJ1-5,13
CATTDRSYNEQFF,.,TRBV12-3/TRBV12-4,TRBJ2-1,13
CASSREINEKLFF,.,TRBV5-6,TRBJ1-4,13
CASSEGLADTGELFF,.,TRBV9,TRBJ2-2,15
CASSPGASGGARTDTQYF,.,TRBV5-1,TRBJ2-3,18
CASSQGPVTGDYGYTF,.,TRBV4-1,TRBJ1-2,16
CASRRPGTPYGYTF,.,TRBV6-5,TRBJ1-2,14
CASSRTGDFTGELFF,.,TRBV6-5,TRBJ2-2,15
CASRHVGDTTEAFF,.,TRBV2,TRBJ1-1,14
CASSSQVFYGYTF,.,TRBV2,TRBJ1-2,13
CASSLRGSGEAEQFF,.,TRBV27,TRBJ2-1,15
CASSWGPGAINYGYTF,.,TRBV5-1,TRBJ1-2,16
CASSHIDTREGGYTF,.,TRBV4-1,TRBJ1-2,15
CASRGGDTEAFF,.,TRBV5-1,TRBJ1-1,12
CASSLGGDWDTQYF,.,TRBV5-1,TRBJ2-3,14
CASSLFRVNTEAFF,.,TRBV6-5,TRBJ1-1,14
CASSVDQGMDEKLFF,.,TRBV9,TRBJ1-4,15
CASSPQQGGTEAFF,.,TRBV27,TRBJ1-1,14